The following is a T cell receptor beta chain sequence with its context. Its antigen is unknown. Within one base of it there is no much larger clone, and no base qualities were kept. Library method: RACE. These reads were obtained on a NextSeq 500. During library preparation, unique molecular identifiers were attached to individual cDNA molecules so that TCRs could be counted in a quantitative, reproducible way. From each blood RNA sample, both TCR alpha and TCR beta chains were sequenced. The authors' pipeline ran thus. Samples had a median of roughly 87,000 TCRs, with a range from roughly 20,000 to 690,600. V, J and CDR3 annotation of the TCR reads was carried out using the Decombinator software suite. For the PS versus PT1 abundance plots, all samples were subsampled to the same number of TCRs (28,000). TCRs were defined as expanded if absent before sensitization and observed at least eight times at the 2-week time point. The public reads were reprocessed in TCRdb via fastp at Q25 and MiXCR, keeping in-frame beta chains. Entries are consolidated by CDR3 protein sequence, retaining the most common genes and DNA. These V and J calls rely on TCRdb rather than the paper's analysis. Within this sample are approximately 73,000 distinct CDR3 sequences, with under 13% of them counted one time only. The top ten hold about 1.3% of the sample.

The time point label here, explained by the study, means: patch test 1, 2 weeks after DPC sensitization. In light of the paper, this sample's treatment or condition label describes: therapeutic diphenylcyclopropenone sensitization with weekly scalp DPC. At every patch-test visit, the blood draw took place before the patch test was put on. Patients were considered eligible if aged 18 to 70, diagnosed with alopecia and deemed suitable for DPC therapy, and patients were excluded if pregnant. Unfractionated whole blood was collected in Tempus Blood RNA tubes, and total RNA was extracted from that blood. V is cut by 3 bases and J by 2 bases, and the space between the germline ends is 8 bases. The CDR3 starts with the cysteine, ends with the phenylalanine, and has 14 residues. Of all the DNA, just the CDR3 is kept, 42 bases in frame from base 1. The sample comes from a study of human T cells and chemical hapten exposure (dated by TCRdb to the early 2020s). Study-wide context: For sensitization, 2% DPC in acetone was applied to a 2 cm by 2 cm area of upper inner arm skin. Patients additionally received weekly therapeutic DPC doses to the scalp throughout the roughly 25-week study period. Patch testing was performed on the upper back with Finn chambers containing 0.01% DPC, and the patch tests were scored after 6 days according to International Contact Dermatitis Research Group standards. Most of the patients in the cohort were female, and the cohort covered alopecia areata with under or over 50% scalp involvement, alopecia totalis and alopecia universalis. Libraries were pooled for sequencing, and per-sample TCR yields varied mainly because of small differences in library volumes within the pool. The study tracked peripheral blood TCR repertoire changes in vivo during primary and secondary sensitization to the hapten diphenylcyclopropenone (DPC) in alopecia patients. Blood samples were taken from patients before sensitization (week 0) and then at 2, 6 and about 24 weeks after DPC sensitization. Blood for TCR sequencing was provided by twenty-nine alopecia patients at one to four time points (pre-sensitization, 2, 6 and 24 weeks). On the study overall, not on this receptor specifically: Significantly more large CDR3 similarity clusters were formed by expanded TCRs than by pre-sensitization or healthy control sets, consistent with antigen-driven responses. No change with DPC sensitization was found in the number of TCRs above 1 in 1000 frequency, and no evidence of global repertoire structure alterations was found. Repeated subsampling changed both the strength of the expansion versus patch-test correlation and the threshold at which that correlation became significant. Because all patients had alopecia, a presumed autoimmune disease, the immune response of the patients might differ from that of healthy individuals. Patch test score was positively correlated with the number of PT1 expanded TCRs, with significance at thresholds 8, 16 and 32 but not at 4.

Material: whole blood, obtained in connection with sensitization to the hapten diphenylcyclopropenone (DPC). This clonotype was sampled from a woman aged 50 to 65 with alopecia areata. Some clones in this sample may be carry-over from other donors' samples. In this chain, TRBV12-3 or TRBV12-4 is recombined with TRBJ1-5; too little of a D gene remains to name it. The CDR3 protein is CASSFSTRNQPQHF. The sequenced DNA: TGTGCCAGCAGTTTTAGCACTCGCAATCAGCCCCAGCATTTT.